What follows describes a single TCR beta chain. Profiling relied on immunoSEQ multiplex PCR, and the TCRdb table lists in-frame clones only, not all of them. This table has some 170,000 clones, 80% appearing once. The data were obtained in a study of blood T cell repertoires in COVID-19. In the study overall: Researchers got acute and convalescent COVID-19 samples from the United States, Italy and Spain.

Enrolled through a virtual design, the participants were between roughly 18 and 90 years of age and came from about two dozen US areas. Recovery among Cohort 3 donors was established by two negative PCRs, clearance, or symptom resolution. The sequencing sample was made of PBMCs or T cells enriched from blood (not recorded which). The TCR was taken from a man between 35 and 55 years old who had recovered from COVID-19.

The CDR3 region is CASSEWAGGQGANGYTF. The CDR3 DNA reads TGTGCCAGCAGTGAATGGGCCGGGGGACAGGGGGCTAATGGCTACACCTTC. V usage is TRBV25-1 and J usage is TRBJ1-2; 12 nucleotides align to TRBD1. Trimming at V came to 1 base and at J to 6 bases, leaving 9 bases not matched to a gene. Per the germline V gene, CDR1 is MGHDK and CDR2 is SYGVNS. This CDR3 is built from 17 residues.